This TCR beta chain is drawn from a study of T cells in Graves' hyperthyroidism and ophthalmopathy (dated by TCRdb to about 2019). Broadly, across the study: Peripheral blood samples were taken at the time of initial diagnosis, prior to any treatment. According to the paper, TCR Vbeta CDR3 sequencing was carried out on roughly 130 peripheral blood samples, which came from more than 40 ophthalmopathy, under 80 hyperthyroidism and approximately 17 progressor patients. After sampling, hyperthyroidism patients received methimazole starting at 30 mg daily, and ophthalmopathy patients received high-dose intravenous methylprednisolone. Thyroid tissue and blood T-cell repertoires from six Graves' hyperthyroidism patients were also compared in the study. An independent validation cohort of some 18 hyperthyroidism patients and approximately 17 patients who later progressed to ophthalmopathy tested prospective prediction of ophthalmopathy. TCR V-J signatures able to tell the groups apart were searched for in a discovery cohort of 100 patients, of whom more than 40 had Graves' ophthalmopathy and more than 55 had stable Graves' hyperthyroidism. The 90 to 100 discovery patients were randomly divided into training and test sets at a 7:3 ratio. What the authors observed across the whole study: Blood samples also contained most of the expanded thyroid clonotypes (frequency above 0.001), which suggests that blood repertoires may reflect thyroid immune responses. In validation, the model predicted progression to ophthalmopathy with around 71% sensitivity and around 72% specificity, a median of 6.5 months before onset. Sample size was not statistically predetermined, and blinding of investigators to group allocation was not performed. Ophthalmopathy was separated from stable hyperthyroidism by a 13 V-J signature model, with approximately 85% sensitivity and about 81% specificity obtained in cross-validation and 80%/75% obtained in testing.

Amplification of TCR beta CDR3 regions was carried out from RNA transcripts. For the first round of RT-PCR on the TCR CDR3, the HTBI primer set was used together with the Qiagen OneStep RT-PCR kit. A second multiplex PCR round built the libraries, followed by size selection and purification. Sequencing of the libraries was done on an Illumina HiSeq2000 using paired-end 100 bp reads. On the study's bioinformatics: Raw data were processed with SOAPnuke, discarding reads with adapters, uncalled bases, mean Phred below 15, or no exact constant-primer or identifier match. COPE v1.2.5 was used to merge high-quality paired reads, and clonotypes were defined as unique nucleotide sequences. MiTCR v1.1 was used to align clonotypes to the IMGT TRBV, TRBD and TRBJ reference segments. The analysis was restricted to V-J combinations with a frequency above 0.0001, which together covered just over 99% of the repertoires. The TCS score was defined as the ratio of F50 (clonal expansion) to E x V (chaos), calculated using BLOSUM62-based TCRdist between CDR3 peptides within each V-J. Welch's t-statistics and random forest reduced several hundred V-J features to roughly 13, which were used in a naive Bayes classifier (R e1071). TCRdb ran its own pipeline on the public reads, namely fastp trimming at Q25 and MiXCR clone calling, and kept in-frame beta chains. Rows with one shared CDR3 protein collapse into an entry with the most common genes and DNA. It is TCRdb's table, rather than the study itself, that gives the V and J calls and clone size. The table for this sample lists about 420,000 distinct CDR3 sequences; 15% to 19% of them were counted only once. The top ten hold over 7.5% of the sample.

This clonotype has ten or more counts. The clone's antigen remains unknown. Base qualities are not recorded, but no much larger clone differs from it by a single base. Graves' hyperthyroidism was defined as stable when no progression to ophthalmopathy occurred over 18 months of follow-up. The hyperthyroidism patients were between 18 and 65 years old and newly diagnosed, with a disease duration of less than 2 months. The study excluded patients with uncontrolled infections, other autoimmune diseases, pregnancy or lactation. Clinical symptoms, serum thyroxine and TRAb, thyroid ultrasound, and orbital computed tomography formed the basis for the diagnoses. Ficoll-Paque density gradient centrifugation was used to isolate PBMCs from about 9.4 ml of fresh peripheral blood. Total RNA was extracted with Trizol reagent, and quality was checked on an Agilent 2100 Bioanalyzer. From the germline V gene, CDR1 is SGDLS and CDR2 is YYNGEE. V is reduced by 0 bases and J by 3 bases, leaving a spacing of 9 bases between them. From its cysteine to its phenylalanine, the CDR3 spans 14 amino acids. Only the CDR3 part of the read is kept: 42 bases, read in frame from the first base.

The TCR originated in a woman between 18 and 29 years old with Graves' hyperthyroidism. Sequencing used blood. The rearrangement joined TRBV9 to TRBJ1-1, with TRBD1 tentatively as D gene (5 bases match). The base sequence is TGTGCCAGCAGCGTAGACGGGGCAGACACTGAAGCTTTCTTT. This encodes CASSVDGADTEAFF. The CDR3, completed at both ends by the reference TRBV9 and TRBJ1-1 genes, gives the full variable domain DSGVTQTPKHLITATGQRVTLRCSPRSGDLSVYWYQQSLDQGLQFLIQYYNGEERAKGNILERFSAQQFPDLHSELNLSSLELGDSALYFCASSVDGADTEAFFGQGTRLTVV.